This entry is about one TCR beta chain. These data are taken from a study of blood T cell repertoires in COVID-19. At the level of the study: The study drew acute and convalescent COVID-19 samples from the United States, Italy and Spain.

Germline lookup yields CDR1 LNHDA and CDR2 SQIVND (reference sequence). V gave up 4 bases and J gave up 1 base, with 9 bases separating them. The CDR3 is 14 residues long. Generated by immunoSEQ multiplex PCR, the TCRdb table keeps only in-frame clones and is missing some. The top ten hold 1.4% of the sample, which has approximately 250,000 clones, approximately 82% seen once. Sequenced input: peripheral blood. The chain is built from TRBV19 and TRBJ2-3; TRBD1 might be the D (6 bases). The receptor's source is a woman aged 40 to 50 who had recovered from COVID-19. The CDR3 loop reads CASSTGDGTDTQYF. The CDR3 DNA is TGTGCCAGTAGTACAGGGGATGGCACAGATACGCAGTATTTT.